What follows are 24 T cell receptor beta chains derived from one specimen sequenced in a study of blood T cell repertoires in COVID-19. Using immunoSEQ multiplex PCR, the repertoire was profiled, and TCRdb retains in-frame clones only, with some absent. The sample records 30,000 to 40,000 clones, about nine tenths being singletons. The sample comprised peripheral blood. The source is a human donor with active COVID-19. The donor label of this sample is uncertain.

The chain combines TRBV18 with TRBJ1-1; the match to TRBD1 covers 7 bases. CDR3 size: 14 residues. J was trimmed by 3 bases and V by 4 bases; bases with no gene match: 5. The germline V gene has CDR1 KGHSH and CDR2 LQKENI. The CDR3 is CASSLRTGDTEAFF. CDR3 bases: TGTGCCAGCTCACTGCGAACAGGGGACACTGAAGCTTTCTTT.

This chain uses TRBV5-4 with TRBJ2-7; TRBD2 aligns across 8 bases. The germline V gene encodes CDR1 SGHNT and CDR2 YYREEE (reference sequence). The CDR3 is 15 residues long. V was pared by 4 bases and J by 5 bases, with 11 bases of the junction left unmatched. CDR3 residues: CASSVPLAGGNEQYF. In DNA form, the CDR3 reads TGTGCCAGCAGCGTACCACTGGCGGGGGGAAACGAGCAGTACTTC.

The chain links TRBV25-1 to TRBJ2-1; D perhaps matches TRBD1 (5 bases). Germline V gene lookup returns CDR1 MGHDK and CDR2 SYGVNS. The V and J ends lost 3 bases and 4 bases respectively, with 10 bases between them. The CDR3 has 14 amino acids. The CDR3 protein is CASSDPRDYNEQFF. The CDR3 region has the DNA TGTGCCAGCAGTGACCCCAGGGATTACAATGAGCAGTTCTTC.

This rearrangement joins TRBV2 to TRBJ2-7; 9 bases map to TRBD1. CDR1 SNHLY and CDR2 FYNNEI come from the germline V gene. V lost 6 bases to trimming and J lost 4 bases; unmatched junction nucleotides: 7. The CDR3 consists of 14 residues. CDR3 region: CASSRRTGVYEQYF. DNA for the CDR3: TGTGCCAGCAGCAGAAGGACAGGGGTGTACGAGCAGTACTTC.

This chain joins TRBV29-1 and TRBJ1-2; D call uncertain. The V end was cut by 4 bases, the J end by 6 bases, with 12 bases between. CDR3 length equals 12 residues. CDR1 and CDR2 (germline): SQVTM, ANQGSEA. This CDR3 is CSVADGRNGYTF. In DNA, the CDR3 is TGCAGCGTTGCCGACGGGAGGAATGGCTACACCTTC.

The J gene is TRBJ2-2, the V gene TRBV19, with a tentative D call TRBD1 (6 bases). The CDR3 contains 13 residues. Germline values: CDR1 LNHDA, CDR2 SQIVND (reference sequence). The V end lost 5 bases, the J end lost 5 bases, and 9 bases lay between the germline ends. CDR3 DNA: TGTGCCAGTAGTCAACAGGGAACCGGGGAGCTGTTTTTT. Its protein product is CASSQQGTGELFF.

The chain combines TRBV2 with TRBJ2-1, with 7 positions matching TRBD2. CDR3 length: 15 amino acids. The J segment lost 9 bases and the V segment lost 2 bases, leaving 10 bases of the junction unmatched. CDR1 and CDR2 from the germline V gene are SNHLY and FYNNEI. CDR3 in DNA: TGTGCCAGCAGTGAACGATCTAGCGGTTTAGGTGAGCAGTTCTTC. Translated: CASSERSSGLGEQFF.

V gene TRBV18 combines with J gene TRBJ2-3, with a weak D call TRBD2 (6 bases). The CDR3 extends over 16 amino acids. V lost 3 bases and J 5 bases, leaving 18 bases between the germline ends. Germline V gene sequence: CDR1 KGHSH, CDR2 LQKENI. CDR3 in amino acids: CASSPKGNSGEDTQYF. CDR3 nucleotides: TGTGCCAGCTCACCGAAGGGGAATTCGGGGGAAGATACGCAGTATTTT. The whole variable domain, remainder taken from reference TRBV18 and TRBJ2-3, is NAGVMQNPRHLVRRRGQEARLRCSPMKGHSHVYWYRQLPEEGLKFMVYLQKENIIDESGMPKERFSAEFPKEGPSILRIQQVVRGDSAAYFCASSPKGNSGEDTQYFGPGTRLTVL.

The J gene is TRBJ1-1, the V gene TRBV4-2, with 8 bases aligning to TRBD1. The CDR3 covers 18 residues. The V gene end was trimmed by 1 base and the J gene end by 1 base; junction bases not matched to a gene: 11. Germline CDR1 LGHNA, CDR2 YNFKEQ. CDR3 nucleotides: TGTGCCAGCAGCCAAGGAGCAGGGGGCGCGACTTGGAACACTGAAGCTTTCTTT. Its protein is CASSQGAGGATWNTEAFF.

The V gene is TRBV7-9, the J gene TRBJ1-1, with 8 bases lining up with TRBD1. J was trimmed by 3 bases and V by 10 bases; bases with no gene match: 10. The CDR3 length is 14 residues. Germline V gene lookup returns CDR1 SEHNR and CDR2 FQNEAQ (reference sequence). The CDR3 is CATLTGVIDTEAFF. The CDR3 DNA sequence: TGTGCCACTTTGACAGGGGTAATTGACACTGAAGCTTTCTTT.

V usage is TRBV11-1 and J usage is TRBJ2-7; 7 bases fit TRBD1. The CDR3 totals 11 residues. Germline assignment: CDR1 SGHAT and CDR2 FQDESV (reference sequence). J gave up 9 bases and V 3 bases, and 2 bases lay outside the gene matches. The CDR3 loop reads CASSLTGPQYF. The CDR3, as DNA: TGTGCCAGCAGCTTGACAGGGCCGCAGTACTTC.

The chain combines TRBV6-5 with TRBJ1-2, with D possibly being TRBD1 (6 bases). CDR1 is MNHEY, CDR2 SVGAGI, per germline. Trimming removed 8 bases at V and 7 bases at J, with 23 bases between. This CDR3 spans 15 amino acids. DNA of the CDR3: TGTGCCAGCTTCGAGGGGGGGCGCAAGTTGGGTGGCTACACCTTC. This sequence encodes CASFEGGRKLGGYTF.

The CDR3 coding sequence is TGTGCCAGCAGCGTTACAGGGGGATACACTGAAGCTTTCTTT. Translating it yields CASSVTGGYTEAFF. V is TRBV7-2 and J is TRBJ1-1; 8 nucleotides align to TRBD1. Looked up from germline, CDR1 is SGHTA and CDR2 is FQGNSA. This CDR3 is 14 amino acids long. The junction had 5 bases not matched to a gene; V was cut back by 5 bases and J by 3 bases. The variable domain in full, with the rest retrieved from reference TRBV7-2 and TRBJ1-1, is GAGVSQSPSNKVTEKGKDVELRCDPISGHTALYWYRQSLGQGLEFLIYFQGNSAPDKSGLPSDRFSAERTGGSVSTLTIQRTQQEDSAVYLCASSVTGGYTEAFFGQGTRLTVV.

This sequence joins TRBV7-6 and TRBJ2-7, with 11 positions matching TRBD2. V shed 1 base, J shed 0 bases, and the junction held 11 bases outside the gene matches. The CDR3 has 19 amino acids. Germline V gene lookup returns CDR1 SGHVS and CDR2 FNYEAQ. This CDR3 is CASSLETTSGGPSSYEQYF. CDR3 bases: TGTGCCAGCAGCTTAGAGACAACTAGCGGGGGCCCCAGCTCCTACGAGCAGTACTTC. The entire variable domain, with the rest obtained from reference TRBV7-6 and TRBJ2-7, is as follows: GAGVSQSPRYKVTKRGQDVALRCDPISGHVSLYWYRQALGQGPEFLTYFNYEAQQDKSGLPNDRFSAERPEGSISTLTIQRTEQRDSAMYRCASSLETTSGGPSSYEQYFGPGTRLTVT.

This chain connects TRBV5-4 to TRBJ1-2; perhaps TRBD1 as D (6 bases). The germline V and J ends were trimmed by 4 bases and 2 bases, with 18 bases remaining between them. The CDR3 loop spans 16 amino acids. Per germline, CDR1 SGHNT and CDR2 YYREEE (reference sequence). The CDR3 nucleotides are TGTGCCAGCAGCGCAGGACAGTATAGCGGGAACTATGGCTACACCTTC. This encodes CASSAGQYSGNYGYTF.

The gene calls are TRBV6-5 and TRBJ1-1, with TRBD1 matching 7 bases. CDR1 MNHEY and CDR2 SVGAGI come from the germline V gene. V shed 5 bases, J shed 0 bases, and the junction held 3 bases outside the gene matches. The CDR3 totals 14 residues. For the CDR3, the DNA is TGTGCCAGCAGTCTACAGGGGCTGAACACTGAAGCTTTCTTT. It codes for CASSLQGLNTEAFF.

The chain is built from TRBV5-1 and TRBJ2-7, with TRBD1 identical over 9 bases. Trimming took 3 bases from V and 3 from J; bases not matched to a gene: 4. CDR1 and CDR2 (germline): SGHRS, YFSETQ. The CDR3 has 14 amino acids. The CDR3 loop is CASSWGQGGYEQYF. CDR3 in DNA: TGCGCCAGCAGCTGGGGACAGGGAGGCTACGAGCAGTACTTC.

V usage is TRBV11-2 and J usage is TRBJ1-4; D is unclear. Trimming removed 5 bases from V and 0 bases from J, with 13 bases in between. This CDR3 spans 16 amino acids. Germline V gene data show CDR1 as SGHAT and CDR2 as FQNNGV. CDR3 sequence (DNA): TGTGCCAGCAGCCTCGGCAGGTTCCCAACTAATGAAAAACTGTTTTTT. This sequence encodes CASSLGRFPTNEKLFF.

The rearrangement links TRBV3-1 (or the pseudogene TRBV3-2) to TRBJ1-2, with 10 bases lining up with TRBD1. The germline V gene encodes CDR1 LGHDT and CDR2 YNNKEL (reference sequence). The J segment lost 8 bases and the V segment lost 2 bases, leaving 11 bases of the junction unmatched. The CDR3 is 16 residues long. CDR3 sequence: CASSQLDRGEWEGYTF. In DNA, the CDR3 is TGTGCCAGCAGCCAACTGGACAGGGGGGAATGGGAAGGCTACACCTTC.

The chain couples TRBV2 to TRBJ1-4; possibly TRBD1 for D (5 bases). This CDR3 spans 15 amino acids. Germline CDR1 is SNHLY and CDR2 is FYNNEI. V was cut by 1 base and J by 7 bases, with 13 bases left in between. In DNA form, the CDR3 reads TGTGCCAGCAGTGAAGGTGGCTTCCAGGGTGAAAAACTGTTTTTT. Protein sequence: CASSEGGFQGEKLFF.

J is TRBJ2-1 and V is TRBV6-6, with 11 bases matching TRBD1. With 6 bases clipped from V and 6 bases from J, the junction kept 4 bases outside the gene matches. The CDR3 is 14 amino acids. The germline V gene has CDR1 MNHNY and CDR2 SVGAGI (reference sequence). CDR3 nucleotides: TGTGCCAGCAGGCCCGGGACAGGGGGCAATGAGCAGTTCTTC. Its protein product is CASRPGTGGNEQFF.

The chain has TRBV5-4 and TRBJ2-7; 7 nucleotides line up with TRBD1. The CDR3 runs to 15 residues. V was clipped by 4 bases and J by 3 bases; unmatched bases: 10. The germline gives CDR1 SGHNT, CDR2 YYREEE (reference sequence). CDR3 amino acids: CASSRQPGTDYEQYF. The CDR3 coding sequence is TGTGCCAGCAGCCGTCAACCCGGGACAGACTACGAGCAGTACTTC.

The V and J genes are TRBV5-4 and TRBJ2-3, with D perhaps matching TRBD1 (5 bases). V was cut by 0 bases and J by 0 bases, with 14 bases left in between. The CDR3 loop spans 17 amino acids. Germline CDR1 SGHNT, CDR2 YYREEE (reference sequence). Written as DNA, the CDR3 is TGTGCCAGCAGCTTGGGAATTAGGACAACTAGCACAGATACGCAGTATTTT. Amino acid sequence: CASSLGIRTTSTDTQYF.

The rearrangement joins TRBV6-6 to TRBJ2-3; TRBD1 is a possible D gene (5 bases). V lost 6 bases and J lost 1, with 8 bases in between. The CDR3 is 13 residues long. CDR1 and CDR2 (germline): MNHNY, SVGAGI (reference sequence). The CDR3 sequence: CASRSTGTDTQYF. CDR3 nucleotides: TGTGCCAGCAGATCGACAGGCACAGATACGCAGTATTTT.